This T cell receptor beta chain was retrieved from a study of blood T cell repertoires in COVID-19. Sequencing was performed with immunoSEQ multiplex PCR; in TCRdb, only in-frame clones are kept and a portion is missing. The data show 110,000 to 150,000 clones, 75% to 90% seen once. This CDR3 has 14 residues. Trimming took 10 bases from V and 9 from J, leaving 19 bases between them. Germline V CDR1 and CDR2: SNHLY, FYNNEI. The sample was peripheral blood. This clonotype was sampled from an older woman with active COVID-19. The chain couples TRBV2 to TRBJ1-6; D gene unclear. In nucleotides, the CDR3 is TGTGCCATCGGTCCGGTAGCCGGCGGTTCACCCCTCCACTTT. Protein product: CAIGPVAGGSPLHF.